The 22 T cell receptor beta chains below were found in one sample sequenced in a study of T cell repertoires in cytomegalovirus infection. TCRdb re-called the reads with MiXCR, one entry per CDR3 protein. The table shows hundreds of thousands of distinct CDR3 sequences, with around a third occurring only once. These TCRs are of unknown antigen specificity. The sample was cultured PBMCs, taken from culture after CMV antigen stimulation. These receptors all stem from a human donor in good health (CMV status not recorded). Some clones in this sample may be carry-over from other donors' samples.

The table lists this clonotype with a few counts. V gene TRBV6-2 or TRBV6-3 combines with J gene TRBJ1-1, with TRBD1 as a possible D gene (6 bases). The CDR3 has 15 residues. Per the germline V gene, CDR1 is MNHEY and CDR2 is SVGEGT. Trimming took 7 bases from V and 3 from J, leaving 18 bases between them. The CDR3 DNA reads TGTGCCAGCATCCCTCCGACAGGTTCGGACACTGAAGCTTTCTTT. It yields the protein CASIPPTGSDTEAFF.

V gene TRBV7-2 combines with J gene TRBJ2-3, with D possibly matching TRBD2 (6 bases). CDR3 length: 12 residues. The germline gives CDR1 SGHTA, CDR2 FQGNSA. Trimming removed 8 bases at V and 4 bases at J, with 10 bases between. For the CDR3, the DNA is TGTGCCAGCCTAGCGTCGGCAGATACGCAGTATTTT. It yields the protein CASLASADTQYF.

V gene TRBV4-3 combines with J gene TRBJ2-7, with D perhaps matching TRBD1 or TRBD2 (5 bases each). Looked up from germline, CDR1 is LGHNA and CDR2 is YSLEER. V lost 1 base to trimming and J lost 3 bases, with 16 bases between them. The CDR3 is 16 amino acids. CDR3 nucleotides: TGCGCCAGCAGCCAAGGGGACCAACTGGGATACTACGAGCAGTACTTC. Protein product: CASSQGDQLGYYEQYF.

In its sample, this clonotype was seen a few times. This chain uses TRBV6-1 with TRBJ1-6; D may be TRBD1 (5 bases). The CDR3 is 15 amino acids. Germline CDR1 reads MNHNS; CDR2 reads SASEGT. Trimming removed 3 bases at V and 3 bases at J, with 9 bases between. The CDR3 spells CASSEFGGYNSPLHF. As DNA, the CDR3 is TGTGCCAGCAGTGAGTTCGGGGGCTATAATTCACCCCTCCACTTT.

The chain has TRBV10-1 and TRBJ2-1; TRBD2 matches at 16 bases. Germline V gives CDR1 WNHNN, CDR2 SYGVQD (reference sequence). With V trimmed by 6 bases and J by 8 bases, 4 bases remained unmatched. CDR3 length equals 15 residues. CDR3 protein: CASSGTSGRAYEQFF. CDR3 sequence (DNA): TGCGCCAGCAGCGGGACTAGCGGGAGGGCCTATGAGCAGTTCTTC.

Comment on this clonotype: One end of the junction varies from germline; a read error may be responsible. The CDR3 DNA reads TGTGCCACTGGCGGGAGGGGGGGTGGCTACAGCTTC. Translating it yields CATGGRGGGYSF. V is TRBV7-2 and J is TRBJ1-2; D is possibly TRBD1 (6 bases). This CDR3 contains 12 residues. Germline lookup yields CDR1 SGHTA and CDR2 FQGNSA.

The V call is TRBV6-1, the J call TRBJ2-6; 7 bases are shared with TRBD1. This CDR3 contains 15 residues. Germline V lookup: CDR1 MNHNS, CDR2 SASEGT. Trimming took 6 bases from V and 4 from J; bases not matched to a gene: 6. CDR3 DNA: TGTGCCAGCAGAGACAGGGTGAGCGGGGCCAACGTCCTGACTTTC. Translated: CASRDRVSGANVLTF.

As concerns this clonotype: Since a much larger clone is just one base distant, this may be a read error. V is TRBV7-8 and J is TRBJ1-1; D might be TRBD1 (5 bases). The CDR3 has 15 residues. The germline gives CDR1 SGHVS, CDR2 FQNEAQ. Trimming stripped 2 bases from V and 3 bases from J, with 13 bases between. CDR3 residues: CASSLMGRVYTEAFF. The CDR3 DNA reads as TGTGCCAGCAGCTTAATGGGCAGGGTGTACACTGAAGCTTTCTTT.

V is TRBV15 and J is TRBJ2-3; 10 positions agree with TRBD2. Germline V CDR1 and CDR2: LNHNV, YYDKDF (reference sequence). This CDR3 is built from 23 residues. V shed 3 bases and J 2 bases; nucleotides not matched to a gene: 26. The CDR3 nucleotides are TGTGCCACCAGCAGGCCACCGGGGAGGACAAACTACTTAGCGGGAGGAAACACAGATACGCAGTATTTT. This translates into CATSRPPGRTNYLAGGNTDTQYF.

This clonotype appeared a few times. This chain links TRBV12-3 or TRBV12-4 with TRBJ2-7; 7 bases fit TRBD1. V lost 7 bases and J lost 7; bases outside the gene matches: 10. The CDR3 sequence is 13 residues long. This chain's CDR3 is CASNVDRPGEQYF. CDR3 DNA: TGTGCCAGCAACGTGGACAGGCCAGGGGAGCAGTACTTC.

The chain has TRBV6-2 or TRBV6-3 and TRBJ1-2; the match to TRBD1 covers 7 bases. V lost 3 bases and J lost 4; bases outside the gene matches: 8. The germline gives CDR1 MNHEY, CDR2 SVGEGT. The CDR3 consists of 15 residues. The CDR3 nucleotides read TGTGCCAGCAGTTATACGACAGGGTCGAGCTATGGCTACACCTTC. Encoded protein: CASSYTTGSSYGYTF.

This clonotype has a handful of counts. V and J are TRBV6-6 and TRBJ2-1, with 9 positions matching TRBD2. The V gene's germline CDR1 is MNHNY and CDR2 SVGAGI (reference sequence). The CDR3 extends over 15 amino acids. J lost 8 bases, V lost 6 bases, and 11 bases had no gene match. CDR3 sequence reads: CASSYRAGGIDEQFF. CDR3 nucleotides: TGTGCCAGCAGCTACCGAGCGGGAGGTATAGATGAGCAGTTCTTC.

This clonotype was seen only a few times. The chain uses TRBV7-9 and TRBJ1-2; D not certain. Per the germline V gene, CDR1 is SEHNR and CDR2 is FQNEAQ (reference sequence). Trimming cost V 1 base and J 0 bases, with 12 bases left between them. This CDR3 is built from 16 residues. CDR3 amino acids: CASSLGGVLANYGYTF. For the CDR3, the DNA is TGTGCCAGCAGCTTAGGGGGAGTACTCGCTAACTATGGCTACACCTTC.

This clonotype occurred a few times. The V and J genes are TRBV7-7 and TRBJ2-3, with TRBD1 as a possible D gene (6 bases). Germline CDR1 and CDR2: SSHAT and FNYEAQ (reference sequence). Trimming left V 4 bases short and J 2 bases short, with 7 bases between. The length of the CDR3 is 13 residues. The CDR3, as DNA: TGTGCCAGCAGCTGGGACACCACAGATACGCAGTATTTT. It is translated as CASSWDTTDTQYF.

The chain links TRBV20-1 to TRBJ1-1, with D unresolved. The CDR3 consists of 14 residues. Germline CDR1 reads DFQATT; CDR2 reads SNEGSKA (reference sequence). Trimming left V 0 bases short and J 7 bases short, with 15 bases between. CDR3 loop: CSARDTGIQNEAFF. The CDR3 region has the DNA TGCAGTGCTAGAGATACCGGCATACAGAATGAAGCTTTCTTT.

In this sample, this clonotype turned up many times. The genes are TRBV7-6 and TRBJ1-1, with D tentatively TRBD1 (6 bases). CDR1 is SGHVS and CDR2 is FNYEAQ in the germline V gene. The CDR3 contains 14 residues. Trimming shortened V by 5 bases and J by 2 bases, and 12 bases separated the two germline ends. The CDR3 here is CASSPEDRNTEAFF. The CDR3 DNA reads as TGTGCCAGCAGCCCCGAGGACAGAAACACTGAAGCTTTCTTT. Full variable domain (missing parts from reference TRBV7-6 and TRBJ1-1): GAGVSQSPRYKVTKRGQDVALRCDPISGHVSLYWYRQALGQGPEFLTYFNYEAQQDKSGLPNDRFSAERPEGSISTLTIQRTEQRDSAMYRCASSPEDRNTEAFFGQGTRLTVV.

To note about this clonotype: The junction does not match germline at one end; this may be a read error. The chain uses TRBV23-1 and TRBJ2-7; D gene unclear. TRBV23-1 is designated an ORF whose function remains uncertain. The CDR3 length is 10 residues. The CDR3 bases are TGTGGGTTTCTGAACTACGAGCAGTACTTC. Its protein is CGFLNYEQYF.

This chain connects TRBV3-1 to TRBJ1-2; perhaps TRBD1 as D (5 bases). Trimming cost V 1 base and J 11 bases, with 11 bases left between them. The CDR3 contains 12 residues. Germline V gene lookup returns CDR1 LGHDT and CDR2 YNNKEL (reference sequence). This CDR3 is CASSQGRRVYTF. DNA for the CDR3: TGTGCCAGCAGCCAAGGGCGCAGGGTGTACACCTTC.

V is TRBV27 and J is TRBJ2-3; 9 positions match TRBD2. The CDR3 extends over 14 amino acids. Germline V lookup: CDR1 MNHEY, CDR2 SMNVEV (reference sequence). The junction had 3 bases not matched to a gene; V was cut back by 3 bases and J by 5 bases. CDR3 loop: CASSFISGRDTQYF. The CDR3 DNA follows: TGTGCCAGCAGTTTCATTAGCGGGAGAGATACGCAGTATTTT.

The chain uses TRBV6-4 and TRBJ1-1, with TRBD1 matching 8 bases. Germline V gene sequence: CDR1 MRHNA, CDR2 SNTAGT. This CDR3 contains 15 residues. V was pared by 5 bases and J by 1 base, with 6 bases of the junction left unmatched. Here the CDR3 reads CASSRPGGPNTEAFF. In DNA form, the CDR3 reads TGTGCCAGCAGTCGTCCAGGGGGCCCGAACACTGAAGCTTTCTTT.

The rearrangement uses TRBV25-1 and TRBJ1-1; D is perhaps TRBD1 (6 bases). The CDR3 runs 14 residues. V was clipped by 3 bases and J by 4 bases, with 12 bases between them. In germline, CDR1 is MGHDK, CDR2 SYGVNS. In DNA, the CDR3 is TGTGCCAGCAGTGACCGAACAGGGTTCACTGAAGCTTTCTTT. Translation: CASSDRTGFTEAFF.

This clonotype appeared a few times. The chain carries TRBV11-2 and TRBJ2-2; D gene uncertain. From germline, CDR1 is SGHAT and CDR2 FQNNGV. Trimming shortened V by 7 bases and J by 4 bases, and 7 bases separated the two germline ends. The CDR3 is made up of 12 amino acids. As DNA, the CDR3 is TGTGCCAGCAAGTGGCGCACCGGGGAGCTGTTTTTT. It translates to CASKWRTGELFF.